This is a list of T cell receptor beta chains from one sample in a study of T cells in localized non-small cell lung cancer. TCRdb's copy holds only in-frame clones and misses some; the assay was immunoSEQ multiplex PCR. The sample holds 25,000 to 35,000 clones; 80% to 85% are singletons and the top ten take about 5.3%. The sample here was peripheral blood mononuclear cells, taken before any cancer treatment. These receptors originate from a man aged 40-75 years with stage III lung adenocarcinoma. Both conserved end residues are part of each CDR3. The order of the fields is J gene, clone size, V gene, D gene, CDR3 DNA, CDR3 protein. The D gene is left open where the match is weak. Size is stated for part of the rows, as once, few or many counts, or as a class when the clone is expanded.

TRBJ2-2 | - | TRBV28 | - | TGTGCCAGCAGTTTTGGGGGGAGATATACCGGGGAGCTGTTTTTT | CASSFGGRYTGELFF
TRBJ1-3 | - | TRBV6-1 | - | TGTGCCAGCGTTCCCAGCTCTGGAAACACCATATATTTT | CASVPSSGNTIYF
TRBJ1-2 | once | TRBV29-1 | TRBD1 | TGCAGCGTTGCCGGGACAGGGGGTTCCCGCCAAGGCTATGGCTACACCTTC | CSVAGTGGSRQGYGYTF
TRBJ2-1 | - | TRBV9 | TRBD2 | TGTGCCAGCAGCTCTTCCGGGACTAGCGTCTCGGGGGGTGAGCAGTTCTTC | CASSSSGTSVSGGEQFF
TRBJ2-5 | - | TRBV5-1 | TRBD2 | TGCGCCAGCAGCTTGGGAGGGACTAGCGGTCAAGAGACCCAGTACTTC | CASSLGGTSGQETQYF
TRBJ2-1 | few | TRBV9 | - | TGTGCCAGCAGGGGGGTGAGGGATGAGCAGTTCTTC | CASRGVRDEQFF
TRBJ1-6 | once | TRBV6-6 | - | TGTGCCAGCAGCCCTGGGGGGGGCTATAATTCACCCCTCCACTTT | CASSPGGGYNSPLHF
TRBJ1-2 | once | TRBV11-2 | - | TGTGCCAGCAGCTTAGAACGCCTTGGCTACACCTTC | CASSLERLGYTF
TRBJ2-1 | - | TRBV30 | - | TGTGCCTGGATCGGTCGCGGGAAGGACAATGAGCAGTTCTTC | CAWIGRGKDNEQFF
TRBJ1-1 | - | TRBV5-5 | TRBD1 | TGTGCCAGCAGCTCGGACAGGGTGACTGAAGCTTTCTTT | CASSSDRVTEAFF
TRBJ1-5 | - | TRBV6-6 | - | TGTGCCAGCAGTTACCCCCAGGGGAGGCAGCCCCAGCATTTT | CASSYPQGRQPQHF
TRBJ1-5 | - | TRBV6-5 | TRBD1 | TGTGCCAGCAGCCCGAGGGACAGTTTTTCCGCCCAGCATTTT | CASSPRDSFSAQHF
TRBJ2-4 | - | TRBV27 | TRBD2 | TGTGCCAGCAGTTCTGCCTTGGGTCTAGCGGGAGAATCCAAAAACATTCAGTACTTC | CASSSALGLAGESKNIQYF
TRBJ2-3 | - | TRBV28 | - | TGTGCCAGCAGTTTTAGCGTTGGAGCAGATACGCAGTATTTT | CASSFSVGADTQYF
TRBJ2-5 | - | TRBV7-8 | - | TGTGCCAGCAGCTTAGCCCAGGGAAGAGGAGAGACCCAGTACTTC | CASSLAQGRGETQYF